Within the sample, the clone carrying this T cell receptor beta chain is large. Its antigen remains unknown. Original analysis: Built for papillary thyroid cancer, a distant-metastasis classifier drew on CDR3 differences across clinicopathological groups. TCRdb re-clonotyped the PCR reads via MiXCR. TCRdb's processing, not the study's, gives the V and J calls here. This table has under 4,500 clones, 30% to 45% appearing once. Every patient was untreated before thyroid surgery. CDR3 length: 16 residues. With 1 base clipped from V and 1 base from J, the junction kept 5 bases outside the gene matches. Germline V gene data show CDR1 as SGDLS and CDR2 as YYNGEE. This entry comes from a study of metastatic and nonmetastatic thyroid tumors. Turning to the study itself: Repertoires from malignant and benign thyroid patients were compared across blood and tumor or nodule tissue. Overall study results and limits: Significantly greater TCR beta diversity was reportedly found in malignant thyroid tumors than in benign nodules (in blood and tumor).

This clonotype was sampled from a male donor with papillary thyroid cancer or a benign thyroid nodule (not recorded which). Some clones in this sample may be carry-over from other donors' samples. The rearrangement uses TRBV9 and TRBJ1-2; 9 positions match TRBD1. The sample taken for sequencing was tumor tissue. CDR3 DNA: TGTGCCAGCAGCGTAAACCCGGACAGGGGTAACTATGGCTACACCTTC. Its translation is CASSVNPDRGNYGYTF.